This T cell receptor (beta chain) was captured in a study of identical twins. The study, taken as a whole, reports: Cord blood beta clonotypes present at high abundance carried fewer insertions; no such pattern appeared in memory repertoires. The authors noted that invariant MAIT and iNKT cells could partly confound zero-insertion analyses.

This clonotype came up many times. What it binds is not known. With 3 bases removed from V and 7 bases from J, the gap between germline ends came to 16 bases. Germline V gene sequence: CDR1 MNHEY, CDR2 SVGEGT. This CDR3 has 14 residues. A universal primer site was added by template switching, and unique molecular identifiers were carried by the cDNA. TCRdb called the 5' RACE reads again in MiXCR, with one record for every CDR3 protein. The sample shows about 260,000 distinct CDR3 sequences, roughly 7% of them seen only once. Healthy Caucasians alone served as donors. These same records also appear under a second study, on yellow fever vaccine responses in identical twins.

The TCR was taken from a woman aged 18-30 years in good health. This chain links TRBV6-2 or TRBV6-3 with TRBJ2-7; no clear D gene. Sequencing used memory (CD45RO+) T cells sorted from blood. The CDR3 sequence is CASSYGPGVGEQYV. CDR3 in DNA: TGTGCCAGCAGTTATGGGCCTGGCGTTGGTGAGCAGTACGTC.